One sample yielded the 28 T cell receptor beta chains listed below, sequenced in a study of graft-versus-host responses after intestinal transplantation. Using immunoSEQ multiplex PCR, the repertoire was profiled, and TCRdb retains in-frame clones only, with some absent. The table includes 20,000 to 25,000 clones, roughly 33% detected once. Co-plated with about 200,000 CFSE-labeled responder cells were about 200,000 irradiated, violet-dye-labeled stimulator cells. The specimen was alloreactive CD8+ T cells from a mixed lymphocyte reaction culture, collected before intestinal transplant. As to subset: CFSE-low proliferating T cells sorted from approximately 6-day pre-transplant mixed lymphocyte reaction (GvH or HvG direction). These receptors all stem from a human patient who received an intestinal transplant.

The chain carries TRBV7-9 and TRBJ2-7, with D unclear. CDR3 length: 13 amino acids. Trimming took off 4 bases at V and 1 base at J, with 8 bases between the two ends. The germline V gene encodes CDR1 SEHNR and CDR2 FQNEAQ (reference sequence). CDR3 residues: CASSSLQSYEQYF. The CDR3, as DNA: TGTGCCAGCAGCTCGTTGCAATCCTACGAGCAGTACTTC.

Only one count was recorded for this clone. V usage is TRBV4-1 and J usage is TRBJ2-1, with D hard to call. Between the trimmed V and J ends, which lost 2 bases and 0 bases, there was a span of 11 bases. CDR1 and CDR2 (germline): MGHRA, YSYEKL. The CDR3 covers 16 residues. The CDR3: CASSQLPFSSYNEQFF. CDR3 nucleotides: TGCGCCAGCAGCCAACTTCCATTTTCCTCCTACAATGAGCAGTTCTTC.

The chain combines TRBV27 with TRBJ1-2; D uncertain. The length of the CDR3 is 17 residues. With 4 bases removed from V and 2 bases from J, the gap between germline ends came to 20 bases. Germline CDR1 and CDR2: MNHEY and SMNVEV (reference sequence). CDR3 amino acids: CASSSRIDTYSNYGYTF. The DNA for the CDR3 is TGTGCCAGCAGTTCAAGAATCGACACCTACTCAAACTATGGCTACACCTTC.

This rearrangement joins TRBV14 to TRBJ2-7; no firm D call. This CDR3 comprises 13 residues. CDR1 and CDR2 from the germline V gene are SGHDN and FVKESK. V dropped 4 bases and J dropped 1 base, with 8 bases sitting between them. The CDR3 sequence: CASSPVGSYEQYF. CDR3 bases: TGTGCCAGCAGCCCCGTGGGATCCTACGAGCAGTACTTC.

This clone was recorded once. CDR3 protein: CASTGGYQETQYF. The CDR3 DNA reads as TGTGCCAGCACCGGGGGATACCAAGAGACCCAGTACTTC. V usage is TRBV6-5 and J usage is TRBJ2-5; weak D call: TRBD2 (6 bases). Germline CDR1 is MNHEY and CDR2 is SVGAGI. V was clipped by 7 bases and J by 0 bases, with 9 bases between them. The CDR3 length is 13 residues.

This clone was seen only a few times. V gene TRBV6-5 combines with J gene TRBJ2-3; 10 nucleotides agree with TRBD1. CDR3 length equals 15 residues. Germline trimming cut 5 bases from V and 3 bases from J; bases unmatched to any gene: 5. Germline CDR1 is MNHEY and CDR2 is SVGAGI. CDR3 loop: CASSPGTGETDTQYF. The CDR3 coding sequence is TGTGCCAGCAGTCCAGGGACAGGGGAAACAGATACGCAGTATTTT.

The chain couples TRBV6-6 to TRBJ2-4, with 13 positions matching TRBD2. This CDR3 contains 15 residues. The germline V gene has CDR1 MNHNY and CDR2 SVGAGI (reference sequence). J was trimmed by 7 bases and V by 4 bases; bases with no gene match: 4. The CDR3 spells CASSFWTSGGNIQYF. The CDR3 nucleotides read TGTGCCAGCAGTTTCTGGACTAGCGGGGGCAACATTCAGTACTTC.

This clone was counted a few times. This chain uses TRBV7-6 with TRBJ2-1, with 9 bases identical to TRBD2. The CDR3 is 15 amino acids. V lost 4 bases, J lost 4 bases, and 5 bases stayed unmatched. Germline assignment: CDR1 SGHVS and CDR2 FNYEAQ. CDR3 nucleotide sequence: TGTGCCAGCAGCTACATAGCGGGAGAGTACAATGAGCAGTTCTTC. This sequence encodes CASSYIAGEYNEQFF.

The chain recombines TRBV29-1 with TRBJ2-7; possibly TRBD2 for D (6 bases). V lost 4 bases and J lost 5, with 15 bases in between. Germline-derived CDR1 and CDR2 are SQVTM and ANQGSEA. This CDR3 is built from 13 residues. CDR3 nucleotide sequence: TGCAGCGTTGCCGGCGGAGGGGTGCACGAGCAGTACTTC. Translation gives CSVAGGGVHEQYF.

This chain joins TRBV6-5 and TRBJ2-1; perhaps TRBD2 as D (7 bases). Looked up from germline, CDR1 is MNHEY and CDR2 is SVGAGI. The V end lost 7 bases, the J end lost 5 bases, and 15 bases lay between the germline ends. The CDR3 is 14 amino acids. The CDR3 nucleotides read TGTGCCAGCACATGGGGGCGGGGGCACAATGAGCAGTTCTTC. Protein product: CASTWGRGHNEQFF.

This chain's CDR3 is CASTETGLETQYF. In DNA, the CDR3 is TGTGCCAGCACCGAGACAGGGTTAGAGACCCAGTACTTC. The gene calls are TRBV2 and TRBJ2-5, with 7 bases that match TRBD1. The junction had 6 bases not matched to a gene; V was cut back by 7 bases and J by 4 bases. The CDR3 sequence is 13 residues long. Germline loops: CDR1 SNHLY, CDR2 FYNNEI.

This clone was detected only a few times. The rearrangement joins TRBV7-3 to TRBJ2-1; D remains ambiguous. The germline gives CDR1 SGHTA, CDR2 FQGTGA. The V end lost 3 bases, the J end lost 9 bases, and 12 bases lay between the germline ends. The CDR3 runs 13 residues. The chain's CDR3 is CASSLLLRGEQFF. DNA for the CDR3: TGTGCCAGCAGCTTGTTGCTGCGTGGTGAGCAGTTCTTC.

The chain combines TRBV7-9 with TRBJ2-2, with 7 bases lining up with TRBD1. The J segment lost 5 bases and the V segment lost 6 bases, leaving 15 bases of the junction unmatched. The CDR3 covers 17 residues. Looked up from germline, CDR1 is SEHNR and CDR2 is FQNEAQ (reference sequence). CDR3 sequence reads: CASSYPGQLPHTGELFF. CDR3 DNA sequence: TGTGCCAGCAGTTACCCGGGACAGCTCCCGCATACCGGGGAGCTGTTTTTT.

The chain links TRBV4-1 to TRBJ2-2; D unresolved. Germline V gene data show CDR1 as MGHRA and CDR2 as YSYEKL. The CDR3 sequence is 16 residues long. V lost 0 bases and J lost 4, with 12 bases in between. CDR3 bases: TGCGCCAGCAGCCAAGAGATTCCGGGCGGCACCGGGGAGCTGTTTTTT. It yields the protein CASSQEIPGGTGELFF.

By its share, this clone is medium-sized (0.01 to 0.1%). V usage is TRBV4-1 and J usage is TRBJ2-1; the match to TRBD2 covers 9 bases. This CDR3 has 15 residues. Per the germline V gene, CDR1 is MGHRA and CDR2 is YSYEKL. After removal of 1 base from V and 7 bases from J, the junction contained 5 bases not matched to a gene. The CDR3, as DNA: TGCGCCAGCAGCCAAGGGGGCGGGAGGGATAATGAGCAGTTCTTC. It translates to CASSQGGGRDNEQFF.

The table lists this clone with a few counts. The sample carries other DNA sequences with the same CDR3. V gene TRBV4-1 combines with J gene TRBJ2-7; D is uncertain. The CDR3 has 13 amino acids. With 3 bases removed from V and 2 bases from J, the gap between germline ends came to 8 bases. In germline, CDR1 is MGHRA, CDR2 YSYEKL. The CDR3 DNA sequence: TGCGCCAGCAGCCAGACAACTACCTACGAGCAGTACTTC. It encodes CASSQTTTYEQYF.

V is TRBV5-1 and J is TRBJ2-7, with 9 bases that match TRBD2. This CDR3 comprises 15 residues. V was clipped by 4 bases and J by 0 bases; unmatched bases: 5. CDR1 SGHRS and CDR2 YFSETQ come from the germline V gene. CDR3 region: CASSVSGSGSYEQYF. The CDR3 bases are TGCGCCAGCAGCGTTAGCGGGAGCGGCTCCTACGAGCAGTACTTC.

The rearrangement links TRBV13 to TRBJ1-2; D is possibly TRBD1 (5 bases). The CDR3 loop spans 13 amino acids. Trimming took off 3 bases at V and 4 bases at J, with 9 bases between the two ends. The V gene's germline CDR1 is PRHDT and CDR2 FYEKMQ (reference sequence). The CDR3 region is CASSFSGAYGYTF. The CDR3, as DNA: TGTGCCAGCAGCTTTTCTGGGGCCTATGGCTACACCTTC.

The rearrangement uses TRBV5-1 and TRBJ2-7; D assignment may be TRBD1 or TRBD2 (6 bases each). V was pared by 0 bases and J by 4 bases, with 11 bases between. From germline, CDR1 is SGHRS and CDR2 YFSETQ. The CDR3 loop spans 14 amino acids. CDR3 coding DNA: TGCGCCAGCAGCTTGGGGATAGGGGGGTACGAGCAGTACTTC. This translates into CASSLGIGGYEQYF. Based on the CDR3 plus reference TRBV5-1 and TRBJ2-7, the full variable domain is KAGVTQTPRYLIKTRGQQVTLSCSPISGHRSVSWYQQTPGQGLQFLFEYFSETQRNKGNFPGRFSGRQFSNSRSEMNVSTLELGDSALYLCASSLGIGGYEQYFGPGTRLTVT.

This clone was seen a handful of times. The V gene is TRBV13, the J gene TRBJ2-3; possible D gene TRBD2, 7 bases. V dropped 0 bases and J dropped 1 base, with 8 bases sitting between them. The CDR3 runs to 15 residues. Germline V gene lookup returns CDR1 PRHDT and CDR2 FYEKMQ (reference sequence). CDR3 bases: TGTGCCAGCAGCTTAGGAGGGGGGGGCACAGATACGCAGTATTTT. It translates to CASSLGGGGTDTQYF. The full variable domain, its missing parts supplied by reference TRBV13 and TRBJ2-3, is AAGVIQSPRHLIKEKRETATLKCYPIPRHDTVYWYQQGPGQDPQFLISFYEKMQSDKGSIPDRFSAQQFSDYHSELNMSSLELGDSALYFCASSLGGGGTDTQYFGPGTRLTVL.

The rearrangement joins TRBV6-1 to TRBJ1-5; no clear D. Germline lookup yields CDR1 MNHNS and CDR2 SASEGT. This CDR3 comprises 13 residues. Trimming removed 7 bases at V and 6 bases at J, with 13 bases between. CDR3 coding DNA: TGTGCCAGCAACCCATACTCCATTCAGCCCCAGCATTTT. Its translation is CASNPYSIQPQHF.

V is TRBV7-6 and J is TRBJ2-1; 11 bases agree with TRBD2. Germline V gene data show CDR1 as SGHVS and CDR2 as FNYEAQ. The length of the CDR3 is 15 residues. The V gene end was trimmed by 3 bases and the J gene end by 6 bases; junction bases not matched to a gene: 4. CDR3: CASSFGTSGTNEQFF. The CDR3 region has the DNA TGTGCCAGCAGCTTCGGGACTAGCGGCACCAATGAGCAGTTCTTC.

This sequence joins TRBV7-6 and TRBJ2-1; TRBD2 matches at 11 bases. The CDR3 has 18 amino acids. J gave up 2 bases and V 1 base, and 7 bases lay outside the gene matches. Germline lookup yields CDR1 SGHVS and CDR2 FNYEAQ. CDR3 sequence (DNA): TGTGCCAGCAGCTTAGGGCTAGCGGGAGGCATCCCCTACAATGAGCAGTTCTTC. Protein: CASSLGLAGGIPYNEQFF.

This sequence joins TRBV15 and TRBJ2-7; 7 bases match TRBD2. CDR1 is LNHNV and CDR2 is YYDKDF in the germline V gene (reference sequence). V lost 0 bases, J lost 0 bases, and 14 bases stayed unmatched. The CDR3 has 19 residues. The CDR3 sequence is CATSRDYGGSLVASYEQYF. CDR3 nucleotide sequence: TGTGCCACCAGCAGAGATTACGGCGGGAGTTTGGTGGCCTCCTACGAGCAGTACTTC. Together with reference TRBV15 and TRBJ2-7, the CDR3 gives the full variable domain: DAMVIQNPRYQVTQFGKPVTLSCSQTLNHNVMYWYQQKSSQAPKLLFHYYDKDFNNEADTPDNFQSRRPNTSFCFLDIRSPGLGDTAMYLCATSRDYGGSLVASYEQYFGPGTRLTVT.

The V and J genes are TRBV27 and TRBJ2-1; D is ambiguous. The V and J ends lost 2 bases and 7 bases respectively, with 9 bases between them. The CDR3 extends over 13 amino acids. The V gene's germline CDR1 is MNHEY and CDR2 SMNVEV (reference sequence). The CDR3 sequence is CASSLDNLNEQFF. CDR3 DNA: TGTGCCAGCAGTTTAGACAACCTGAATGAGCAGTTCTTC.

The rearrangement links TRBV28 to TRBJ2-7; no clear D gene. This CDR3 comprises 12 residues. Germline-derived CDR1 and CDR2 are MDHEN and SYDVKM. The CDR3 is CVEWLVGYEQYF. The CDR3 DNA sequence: TGTGTCGAATGGCTAGTCGGGTACGAGCAGTACTTC.

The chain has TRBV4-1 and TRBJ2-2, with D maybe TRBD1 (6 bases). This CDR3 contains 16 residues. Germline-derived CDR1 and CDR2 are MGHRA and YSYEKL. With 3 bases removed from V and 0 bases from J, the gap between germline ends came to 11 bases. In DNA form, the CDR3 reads TGCGCCAGCAGCCAGCTACAGGGTTCGAACACCGGGGAGCTGTTTTTT. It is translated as CASSQLQGSNTGELFF.

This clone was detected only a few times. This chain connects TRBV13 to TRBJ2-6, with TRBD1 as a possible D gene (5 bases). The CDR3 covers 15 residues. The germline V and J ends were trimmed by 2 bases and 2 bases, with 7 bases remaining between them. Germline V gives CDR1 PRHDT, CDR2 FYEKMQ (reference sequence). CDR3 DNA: TGTGCCAGCAGCTTAAGGGGTACTGGGGCCAACGTCCTGACTTTC. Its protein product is CASSLRGTGANVLTF.